Each of the 4 T cell receptor beta chains below was sequenced from the same sample in a study of blood T cell repertoires in COVID-19. The assay was immunoSEQ multiplex PCR, and TCRdb's table has in-frame clones only and misses some. The sample has 250,000 to 300,000 clones, around 85% seen once. The sequenced sample was peripheral blood. These receptors came from a woman in her sixties or seventies with acute or convalescent COVID-19.

This clone was seen a single time. This chain joins TRBV6-5 and TRBJ1-3, with D possibly matching TRBD1 (5 bases). Trimming stripped 6 bases from V and 3 bases from J, with 12 bases between. The CDR3 loop spans 14 amino acids. Germline V gives CDR1 MNHEY, CDR2 SVGAGI. CDR3 nucleotides: TGTGCCAGCAGGAAGACAGCATATGGAAACACCATATATTTT. Its protein is CASRKTAYGNTIYF.

The genes are TRBV2 and TRBJ2-1; D is possibly TRBD1 (6 bases). Trimming took off 1 base at V and 12 bases at J, with 10 bases between the two ends. Germline-derived CDR1 and CDR2 are SNHLY and FYNNEI. The CDR3 is 12 amino acids. The CDR3 is CASSEGGRRQFF. The CDR3 nucleotides are TGTGCCAGCAGTGAAGGGGGGCGGCGGCAGTTCTTC. The entire variable domain, with the rest obtained from reference TRBV2 and TRBJ2-1, is as follows: EPEVTQTPSHQVTQMGQEVILRCVPISNHLYFYWYRQILGQKVEFLVSFYNNEISEKSEIFDDQFSVERPDGSNFTLKIRSTKLEDSAMYFCASSEGGRRQFFGPGTRLTVL.

This clone is a singleton in its sample. The rearrangement joins TRBV2 to TRBJ1-1, with 9 positions matching TRBD1. The CDR3 runs to 12 residues. With 3 bases clipped from V and 12 bases from J, the junction kept 5 bases outside the gene matches. Germline assignment: CDR1 SNHLY and CDR2 FYNNEI. CDR3 in amino acids: CASSETGGKPFF. DNA for the CDR3: TGTGCCAGCAGTGAGACAGGGGGGAAACCTTTCTTT.

The rearrangement links TRBV4-2 to TRBJ2-2; TRBD2 is a possible D gene (6 bases). Deletions cut 4 bases from V and 7 bases from J, with 13 bases between. There are 14 residues in the CDR3. Germline V gene sequence: CDR1 LGHNA, CDR2 YNFKEQ. The CDR3 region has the DNA TGTGCCAGCAGCCTCGGGACTCTTAACGGGGAGCTGTTTTTT. The encoded protein is CASSLGTLNGELFF.